Listed below are T cell receptor beta chains from one sample, sequenced in a study of blood T cell repertoires in COVID-19. The protocol was immunoSEQ multiplex PCR, while the TCRdb copy is restricted to in-frame clones and leaves out a portion. The sample consists of some 200,000 clones, 80% to 90% of them appearing once. Sequencing was performed on PBMCs or T cells enriched from blood (not recorded which). All receptors come from a man aged 35-49 years who had recovered from COVID-19. Both conserved end residues are part of each CDR3. The order of the fields is V gene, J gene, clone size, D gene, CDR3 DNA, CDR3 protein. The D gene is left open where the match is weak. The size field is filled for only some rows; it gives once, few, many or a size class.

v_gene: TRBV15
j_gene: TRBJ2-4
abundance: once
d_gene: TRBD1
CDR3nt: TGTGCCACCAGCACCCGACAGGGGGGAAACATTCAGTACTTC
CDR3aa: CATSTRQGGNIQYF

v_gene: TRBV7-3
j_gene: TRBJ2-1
abundance: NA
d_gene: NA
CDR3nt: TGTGCCAGCAGCCGCAGCGGAGCGGGCTCCTACAATGAGCAGTTCTTC
CDR3aa: CASSRSGAGSYNEQFF

v_gene: TRBV2
j_gene: TRBJ2-5
abundance: NA
d_gene: NA
CDR3nt: TGTGCCAGCAGTGCGAGGAGGGCCCCCGAGACCCAGTACTTC
CDR3aa: CASSARRAPETQYF

v_gene: TRBV6-2/TRBV6-3
j_gene: TRBJ2-3
abundance: NA
d_gene: TRBD2
CDR3nt: TGTGCCAGCAGTTACCGGGAGGGCCCAGATACGCAGTATTTT
CDR3aa: CASSYREGPDTQYF

v_gene: TRBV10-3
j_gene: TRBJ2-1
abundance: NA
d_gene: TRBD2
CDR3nt: TGTGCCATCAGTGGGGGGACTAGCGATGAGCAGTTCTTC
CDR3aa: CAISGGTSDEQFF

v_gene: TRBV5-4
j_gene: TRBJ1-5
abundance: NA
d_gene: NA
CDR3nt: TGTGCCAGCAGCTCAGGGAATCAGCCCCAGCATTTT
CDR3aa: CASSSGNQPQHF

v_gene: TRBV29-1
j_gene: TRBJ2-3
abundance: NA
d_gene: NA
CDR3nt: TGCAGCGTTGAACTAGTCGGTAGCGGCACAGATACGCAGTATTTT
CDR3aa: CSVELVGSGTDTQYF

v_gene: TRBV6-5
j_gene: TRBJ2-7
abundance: many
d_gene: TRBD1
CDR3nt: TGTGCCAGCAGTACCGGGACAGGGAGGTACGAGCAGTACTTC
CDR3aa: CASSTGTGRYEQYF

v_gene: TRBV7-8
j_gene: TRBJ2-3
abundance: NA
d_gene: TRBD1
CDR3nt: TGTGCCAGCAGCCGGGACAGGGATACGCAGTATTTT
CDR3aa: CASSRDRDTQYF

v_gene: TRBV30
j_gene: TRBJ2-4
abundance: NA
d_gene: TRBD2
CDR3nt: TGTGCCTGGTCACTAGCGGGGGAAAACATTCAGTACTTC
CDR3aa: CAWSLAGENIQYF

v_gene: TRBV25-1
j_gene: TRBJ1-1
abundance: NA
d_gene: NA
CDR3nt: TGTGCCAGCAGTGAGCAGGTCATTCCTGGCCCTGAAGCTTTCTTT
CDR3aa: CASSEQVIPGPEAFF

v_gene: TRBV15
j_gene: TRBJ1-5
abundance: few
d_gene: TRBD1
CDR3nt: TGTGCCACCAGCAGAGGGACAGGGAGCAATCAGCCCCAGCATTTT
CDR3aa: CATSRGTGSNQPQHF

v_gene: TRBV11-2
j_gene: TRBJ1-2
abundance: NA
d_gene: TRBD1
CDR3nt: TGTGCCAGCAGCGTACCTGGGACAGGAGCAGCCTATGGCTACACCTTC
CDR3aa: CASSVPGTGAAYGYTF

v_gene: TRBV2
j_gene: TRBJ2-7
abundance: few
d_gene: NA
CDR3nt: TGTGCCAGCTTACGAAGCGCCCTGGACAGAGATTCCTACGAGCAGTACTTC
CDR3aa: CASLRSALDRDSYEQYF

v_gene: TRBV20-1
j_gene: TRBJ2-1
abundance: few
d_gene: TRBD2
CDR3nt: TGCAGTGCTAGTTACACTAGCGAATTCTCCTACAATGAGCAGTTCTTC
CDR3aa: CSASYTSEFSYNEQFF

v_gene: TRBV27
j_gene: TRBJ2-1
abundance: NA
d_gene: NA
CDR3nt: TGTGCCAGCAGCCCCTCTGTGTACGGGGTTTACAATGAGCAGTTCTTC
CDR3aa: CASSPSVYGVYNEQFF

v_gene: TRBV11-2
j_gene: TRBJ2-1
abundance: NA
d_gene: NA
CDR3nt: TGTGCCAGCAGCTCTTATAATGGTGGGCGGGGTGAGCAGTTCTTC
CDR3aa: CASSSYNGGRGEQFF

v_gene: TRBV7-3
j_gene: TRBJ2-1
abundance: NA
d_gene: TRBD2
CDR3nt: TGTGCCAGCAGCTCGCTAGCGGACTCCTACAATGAGCAGTTCTTC
CDR3aa: CASSSLADSYNEQFF

v_gene: TRBV28
j_gene: TRBJ2-7
abundance: NA
d_gene: TRBD2
CDR3nt: TGTGCCAGCAGCCCCGAAGTAGCGGGAAAATACGAGCAGTACTTC
CDR3aa: CASSPEVAGKYEQYF

v_gene: TRBV7-2
j_gene: TRBJ2-2
abundance: NA
d_gene: TRBD2
CDR3nt: TGTGCCAGCTCTTGGACTAGCGCAGCCGGGGAGCTGTTTTTT
CDR3aa: CASSWTSAAGELFF

v_gene: TRBV30
j_gene: TRBJ1-2
abundance: medium-sized
d_gene: NA
CDR3nt: TGTGCCTGGAGTTCAGGGAAGATGTCGGTTAACTATGGCTACACCTTC
CDR3aa: CAWSSGKMSVNYGYTF

v_gene: TRBV6-5
j_gene: TRBJ1-1
abundance: NA
d_gene: NA
CDR3nt: TGTGCCAGCGGAGTTCGGAGGCCAGCTTTCTTT
CDR3aa: CASGVRRPAFF

v_gene: TRBV5-1
j_gene: TRBJ1-1
abundance: few
d_gene: NA
CDR3nt: TGCGCCAGCAGTCTGACAGTCATGAACACTGAAGCTTTCTTT
CDR3aa: CASSLTVMNTEAFF

v_gene: TRBV2
j_gene: TRBJ2-7
abundance: NA
d_gene: TRBD2
CDR3nt: TGTGCCACCCGTCCCCCGGGGCGGGAGGGGTCCTACGAGCAGTACTTC
CDR3aa: CATRPPGREGSYEQYF

v_gene: TRBV28
j_gene: TRBJ2-7
abundance: few
d_gene: TRBD1
CDR3nt: TGTGCCAGCAGCCGCGGACAGGAACCTTACGAGCAGTACTTC
CDR3aa: CASSRGQEPYEQYF

v_gene: TRBV7-8
j_gene: TRBJ1-1
abundance: NA
d_gene: NA
CDR3nt: TGTGCCAGCAGCTTTTCCTTGAACACTGAAGCTTTCTTT
CDR3aa: CASSFSLNTEAFF

v_gene: TRBV5-4
j_gene: TRBJ2-7
abundance: NA
d_gene: NA
CDR3nt: TGTGCCAGCAGCTTGGCATCGAGACAGTCGGGCGAGCAGTACTTC
CDR3aa: CASSLASRQSGEQYF

v_gene: TRBV4-2
j_gene: TRBJ2-7
abundance: NA
d_gene: NA
CDR3nt: TGTGCCAGCAGCCCAGGGGTAATGGCCTACGAGCAGTACTTC
CDR3aa: CASSPGVMAYEQYF

v_gene: TRBV5-1
j_gene: TRBJ2-5
abundance: NA
d_gene: TRBD1
CDR3nt: TGCGCCAGCAGACTAGTAGGGGGCAGACAAGAGACCCAGTACTTC
CDR3aa: CASRLVGGRQETQYF

v_gene: TRBV7-9
j_gene: TRBJ1-5
abundance: NA
d_gene: NA
CDR3nt: TGTGCCAGCAGCTTGGGAGACGGATGGAATCAGCCCCAGCATTTT
CDR3aa: CASSLGDGWNQPQHF

v_gene: TRBV5-1
j_gene: TRBJ1-6
abundance: NA
d_gene: NA
CDR3nt: TGCGCCAGCAGCTTGGCCAGGCAGGAGGCCCGGCCCCTCCACTTT
CDR3aa: CASSLARQEARPLHF

v_gene: TRBV7-2
j_gene: TRBJ1-5
abundance: NA
d_gene: NA
CDR3nt: TGTGCCAGCAGCTTAGGGGGCACCGGGCAGCCCCAGCATTTT
CDR3aa: CASSLGGTGQPQHF

v_gene: TRBV19
j_gene: TRBJ2-7
abundance: NA
d_gene: TRBD1
CDR3nt: TGTGCCAGTAGTACCCGGACAGGGGCGCCCTACGAGCAGTACTTC
CDR3aa: CASSTRTGAPYEQYF

v_gene: TRBV7-3
j_gene: TRBJ2-2
abundance: NA
d_gene: NA
CDR3nt: TGTGCCAGCAGCCCACAGCCATCGACTATTCCCGGGGAGCTGTTTTTT
CDR3aa: CASSPQPSTIPGELFF

v_gene: TRBV29-1
j_gene: TRBJ2-7
abundance: NA
d_gene: TRBD1
CDR3nt: TGCAGCGGAATGACAGGGAGCTCCTACGAGCAGTACTTC
CDR3aa: CSGMTGSSYEQYF

v_gene: TRBV5-1
j_gene: TRBJ1-2
abundance: NA
d_gene: NA
CDR3nt: TGCGCCAGCAGCTTCGAGGGGGAGAGTGGCTACACCTTC
CDR3aa: CASSFEGESGYTF

v_gene: TRBV7-9
j_gene: TRBJ2-1
abundance: few
d_gene: NA
CDR3nt: TGTGCCAGCAGCTTAGATAGGGGCACGAATGAGCAGTTCTTC
CDR3aa: CASSLDRGTNEQFF

v_gene: TRBV25-1
j_gene: TRBJ2-2
abundance: many
d_gene: NA
CDR3nt: TGTGCCAGCAGTTATAATCTGAACACCGGGGAGCTGTTTTTT
CDR3aa: CASSYNLNTGELFF

v_gene: TRBV9
j_gene: TRBJ2-2
abundance: NA
d_gene: NA
CDR3nt: TGTGCCAGCAGCGGCCCCGGTAGCAGCCCGAACACCGGGGAGCTGTTTTTT
CDR3aa: CASSGPGSSPNTGELFF

v_gene: TRBV11-2
j_gene: TRBJ2-3
abundance: NA
d_gene: TRBD2
CDR3nt: TGTGCCAGCAGCTTAGATACTAGCGGGAGAGTGTATTTT
CDR3aa: CASSLDTSGRVYF

v_gene: TRBV7-9
j_gene: TRBJ1-4
abundance: NA
d_gene: TRBD1
CDR3nt: TGTGCCAGCAGCCTAGGACAGGGGAGTGAAAAACTGTTTTTT
CDR3aa: CASSLGQGSEKLFF

v_gene: TRBV3-1/TRBV3-2
j_gene: TRBJ1-1
abundance: once
d_gene: NA
CDR3nt: TGTGCCAGCAGCCAAGATTACAGTCTCGCTGAAGCTTTCTTT
CDR3aa: CASSQDYSLAEAFF

v_gene: TRBV7-2
j_gene: TRBJ1-2
abundance: NA
d_gene: TRBD1
CDR3nt: TGTGCCAGCAGGCCCACAGGGGTAGGGTATGGCTACACCTTC
CDR3aa: CASRPTGVGYGYTF

v_gene: TRBV19
j_gene: TRBJ1-3
abundance: NA
d_gene: TRBD1
CDR3nt: TGTGCCAGTAGTGACAGGGCAACAGGAAACACCATATATTTT
CDR3aa: CASSDRATGNTIYF

v_gene: TRBV2
j_gene: TRBJ2-5
abundance: NA
d_gene: NA
CDR3nt: TGTGCCAGCAGGGCTAGCGGAGGGGGGTACTTC
CDR3aa: CASRASGGGYF

v_gene: TRBV10-3
j_gene: TRBJ1-1
abundance: NA
d_gene: NA
CDR3nt: TGTGCCATCAGCCCTCTCGGCACTGAAGCTTTCTTT
CDR3aa: CAISPLGTEAFF

v_gene: TRBV29-1
j_gene: TRBJ1-5
abundance: NA
d_gene: NA
CDR3nt: TGCAGCGTGAAACAGGAAAATCAGCCCCAGCATTTT
CDR3aa: CSVKQENQPQHF

v_gene: TRBV5-4
j_gene: TRBJ2-1
abundance: NA
d_gene: TRBD1
CDR3nt: TGTGCCAGCAGCTCCGGGACAGACTACAATGAGCAGTTCTTC
CDR3aa: CASSSGTDYNEQFF

v_gene: TRBV4-3
j_gene: TRBJ1-1
abundance: NA
d_gene: NA
CDR3nt: TGCGCCAGCAGCCGCTCAGACAGAGACACTGAAGCTTTCTTT
CDR3aa: CASSRSDRDTEAFF

v_gene: TRBV6-5
j_gene: TRBJ2-7
abundance: once
d_gene: NA
CDR3nt: TGTGCCAGCAGTCCTAGGAAAGAATCCTACGAGCAGTACTTC
CDR3aa: CASSPRKESYEQYF

v_gene: TRBV29-1
j_gene: TRBJ2-7
abundance: NA
d_gene: TRBD2
CDR3nt: TGCAGCGCCGAGGGACTAGCGGGAATGAAGTACTTC
CDR3aa: CSAEGLAGMKYF

v_gene: TRBV4-1
j_gene: TRBJ2-1
abundance: NA
d_gene: NA
CDR3nt: TGCGCCAGCAGCCAAGACAACAATGAGCAGTTCTTC
CDR3aa: CASSQDNNEQFF

v_gene: TRBV4-1
j_gene: TRBJ2-7
abundance: NA
d_gene: TRBD1
CDR3nt: TGCGCCAGCAGCCACCCCGGGACAGTTTACGAGCAGTACTTC
CDR3aa: CASSHPGTVYEQYF

v_gene: TRBV18
j_gene: TRBJ1-1
abundance: NA
d_gene: NA
CDR3nt: TGTGCCAGCTCACCACTGACAGTTAACACTGAAGCTTTCTTT
CDR3aa: CASSPLTVNTEAFF

v_gene: TRBV30
j_gene: TRBJ1-5
abundance: NA
d_gene: NA
CDR3nt: TGTGCCTGGAGTGTACGGTATAGCAATCAGCCCCAGCATTTT
CDR3aa: CAWSVRYSNQPQHF